A single sample gave rise to the 31 T cell receptor beta chains below, sequenced in a study of blood T cells in healthy people across ages. A second PCR, run for roughly 7 to 12 cycles, used a sample-barcoded 5' primer plus a J-beta primer mix. In TCRdb, the 5' RACE reads were re-called with MiXCR into one record per CDR3 protein. The data show 1,100,000 or so distinct CDR3 sequences, 35% to 50% seen once. The sample was blood. The source is a woman aged 60-70 years in good health.

The chain is built from TRBV2 and TRBJ2-5; tentatively, D is TRBD2 (5 bases). The CDR3 is 13 residues long. Germline V gene sequence: CDR1 SNHLY, CDR2 FYNNEI. V was pared by 11 bases and J by 5 bases, with 18 bases between. The CDR3 DNA follows: TGTGCCGGCATTGGACTCCAGATTGAGACCCAGTACTTC. It translates to CAGIGLQIETQYF.

This clonotype was counted between two and nine times. V gene TRBV25-1 combines with J gene TRBJ2-7; no clear D gene. Trimming shortened V by 0 bases and J by 2 bases, and 11 bases separated the two germline ends. This CDR3 spans 15 amino acids. Germline CDR1 reads MGHDK; CDR2 reads SYGVNS. The CDR3 DNA sequence: TGTGCCAGCAGTGAATATCGACCCCCGGCCTACGAGCAGTACTTC. This translates into CASSEYRPPAYEQYF.

The chain links TRBV20-1 to TRBJ2-5, with D possibly TRBD1 on 5 matching bases. Trimming removed 0 bases at V and 3 bases at J, with 8 bases between. Germline lookup yields CDR1 DFQATT and CDR2 SNEGSKA (reference sequence). CDR3 length: 13 residues. CDR3 sequence reads: CSAREPGKETQYF. CDR3 DNA: TGCAGTGCTAGAGAACCAGGGAAAGAGACCCAGTACTTC.

The chain couples TRBV11-2 to TRBJ2-3; D possibly corresponds to TRBD1 (6 bases). There are 16 residues in the CDR3. From germline, CDR1 is SGHAT and CDR2 FQNNGV. The V gene lost 4 bases and the J gene lost 6 bases, with 20 bases spanning the gap. The DNA for the CDR3 is TGTGCCAGCAGCTCTACCGGGACAATACTCTGGGATACGCAGTATTTT. This codes for CASSSTGTILWDTQYF.

J is TRBJ1-5 and V is TRBV20-1; 7 bases agree with TRBD1. In germline, CDR1 is DFQATT, CDR2 SNEGSKA (reference sequence). CDR3 length equals 15 residues. V gave up 1 base and J gave up 1 base; unmatched junction bases: 4. The CDR3 nucleotides read TGCAGTGCTAGAGGTACAGGGGTAAGCAATCAGCCCCAGCATTTT. Protein sequence: CSARGTGVSNQPQHF.

This rearrangement joins TRBV6-2 or TRBV6-3 to TRBJ2-2; D call uncertain. This CDR3 has 14 amino acids. V lost 2 bases to trimming and J lost 5 bases, with 9 bases between them. Germline lookup yields CDR1 MNHEY and CDR2 SVGEGT. In nucleotides, the CDR3 is TGTGCCAGCAGTTACAGTGGCCGAACCGGGGAGCTGTTTTTT. It specifies CASSYSGRTGELFF.

This rearrangement joins TRBV3-1 to TRBJ2-7; 8 bases fit TRBD2. V gave up 2 bases and J gave up 6 bases; unmatched junction bases: 12. This CDR3 contains 16 residues. In germline, CDR1 is LGHDT, CDR2 YNNKEL (reference sequence). The CDR3 DNA reads TGTGCCAGCAGCCAATCCCAGAGCGGGAGATCGGGCGAGCAGTACTTC. Translated: CASSQSQSGRSGEQYF.

The chain uses TRBV3-1 and TRBJ2-1; 7 bases fit TRBD2. The CDR3 spans 16 residues. Germline V gene data show CDR1 as LGHDT and CDR2 as YNNKEL (reference sequence). Germline trimming cut 1 base from V and 2 bases from J; bases unmatched to any gene: 5. The CDR3 DNA reads TGTGCCAGCAGCCAAGGTACAGCGGGGCCCTACAATGAGCAGTTCTTC. It is translated as CASSQGTAGPYNEQFF.

As to this clonotype: Since a much larger clone is just one base distant, this may be a read error. The CDR3 DNA sequence: TGTGCCAACAGCCGGGGGGCCTACGAGCAGTACTTC. Its translation is CANSRGAYEQYF. V usage is TRBV13 and J usage is TRBJ2-5, with TRBD2 matching 7 bases. The J call could be wrong; TRBJ2-7 is a better fit for the DNA end. Germline lookup yields CDR1 PRHDT and CDR2 FYEKMQ (reference sequence). The CDR3 loop spans 12 amino acids.

The chain recombines TRBV7-2 with TRBJ2-3; the D gene is possibly TRBD2 (5 bases). V was trimmed by 1 base and J by 5 bases, leaving 13 bases between them. Germline V gene sequence: CDR1 SGHTA, CDR2 FQGNSA. This CDR3 comprises 15 residues. The CDR3 region has the DNA TGTGCCAGCAGCTTAGTGTGGGAGAGGAGAGATACGCAGTATTTT. Its protein product is CASSLVWERRDTQYF.

This clonotype was counted between two and nine times. The chain couples TRBV12-3 or TRBV12-4 to TRBJ2-6, with D unclear. This CDR3 is built from 15 residues. V was shortened by 3 bases and J by 1 base, with 7 bases between the two germline ends. As DNA, the CDR3 is TGTGCCAGCAGTTTCGATGGGTCTGGGGCCAACGTCCTGACTTTC. Its translation: CASSFDGSGANVLTF.

DNA for the CDR3: TGTGCCAGCAGCCCCAGGACTAGCAAGGGGCCAGATACGCAGTATTTT. Translated, it gives CASSPRTSKGPDTQYF. V is TRBV7-2 and J is TRBJ2-3; 8 bases fit TRBD2. The trim removed 5 bases at V and 4 bases at J, leaving 11 bases unmatched. This CDR3 is 16 amino acids long. Germline-derived CDR1 and CDR2 are SGHTA and FQGNSA.

This clonotype has just a few counts. The chain has TRBV6-5 and TRBJ2-7; no clear D gene. This CDR3 comprises 12 residues. Germline V gives CDR1 MNHEY, CDR2 SVGAGI. V was clipped by 0 bases and J by 5 bases, with 5 bases between them. The CDR3 reads CASSYSPDEQYF. The CDR3 DNA reads as TGTGCCAGCAGTTACTCGCCGGACGAGCAGTACTTC.

The chain has TRBV9 and TRBJ2-3; a possible D gene is TRBD2 (6 bases). Germline V gene lookup returns CDR1 SGDLS and CDR2 YYNGEE. This CDR3 is built from 19 residues. Trimming cost V 4 bases and J 6 bases, with 30 bases left between them. The CDR3 nucleotides are TGTGCCAGCAGCCCGAGGAGGGAAAAGTGGGGGACCTCCCGTGATACGCAGTATTTT. This gives the protein CASSPRREKWGTSRDTQYF.

This clonotype was seen only a few times. The CDR3 protein is CASSPGPANYGYTF. In nucleotides, the CDR3 is TGCGCCAGCAGCCCGGGACCAGCTAACTATGGCTACACCTTC. The chain is built from TRBV5-1 and TRBJ1-2; D is perhaps TRBD1 (5 bases). The V and J ends lost 4 bases and 0 bases respectively, with 10 bases between them. The CDR3 is 14 residues long. Germline values: CDR1 SGHRS, CDR2 YFSETQ.

CDR3: CASSLYGANYGYTF. The DNA for the CDR3 is TGTGCCAGCAGTTTATACGGAGCTAACTATGGCTACACCTTC. This chain links TRBV27 with TRBJ1-2; D remains unclear. CDR3 length equals 14 residues. The V gene's germline CDR1 is MNHEY and CDR2 SMNVEV (reference sequence). V was clipped by 1 base and J by 0 bases, with 6 bases between them.

This clonotype was picked up a small number of times. V and J are TRBV27 and TRBJ2-4; no clear D. Germline V lookup: CDR1 MNHEY, CDR2 SMNVEV (reference sequence). The V and J ends lost 2 bases and 3 bases respectively, with 8 bases between them. The CDR3 length is 14 residues. The CDR3 nucleotides read TGTGCCAGCAGTTTACAGGACGGCAAAAACATTCAGTACTTC. Translation gives CASSLQDGKNIQYF.

The chain uses TRBV6-5 and TRBJ2-5; a weak D match, TRBD2 (7 bases). Trimming left V 3 bases short and J 0 bases short, with 11 bases between. The CDR3 has 15 residues. The germline V gene has CDR1 MNHEY and CDR2 SVGAGI. CDR3 DNA: TGTGCCAGCAGTTATTCGGGGGGCAACCAAGAGACCCAGTACTTC. Amino acids: CASSYSGGNQETQYF.

The chain employs TRBV27 and TRBJ2-7; D is possibly TRBD2 (5 bases). Germline assignment: CDR1 MNHEY and CDR2 SMNVEV (reference sequence). The CDR3 contains 14 residues. The germline V and J ends were trimmed by 2 bases and 8 bases, with 16 bases remaining between them. The DNA for the CDR3 is TGTGCCAGCAGTTTAAGTATCGGGAACCACAAGCAGTACTTC. This encodes CASSLSIGNHKQYF.

This sequence joins TRBV9 and TRBJ2-4; 11 bases map to TRBD2. The J call is in doubt because the DNA end fits TRBJ2-5 better. The CDR3 sequence is 18 residues long. Germline CDR1 is SGDLS and CDR2 is YYNGEE. CDR3 region: CASSVGTSGSPGGETQYF. The CDR3 bases are TGTGCCAGCAGCGTAGGTACTAGCGGGAGCCCCGGGGGAGAGACCCAGTACTTC.

This chain uses TRBV4-1 with TRBJ2-6; maybe TRBD2 (5 bases). The V gene lost 1 base and the J gene lost 3 bases, with 7 bases spanning the gap. The CDR3 runs to 15 residues. Germline CDR1 is MGHRA and CDR2 is YSYEKL. The CDR3 spells CASSQAGFGANVLTF. CDR3 sequence (DNA): TGCGCCAGCAGCCAAGCGGGGTTTGGGGCCAACGTCCTGACTTTC.

The chain joins TRBV5-1 to TRBJ2-7; D call uncertain. V was clipped by 5 bases and J by 0 bases, with 12 bases between them. From germline, CDR1 is SGHRS and CDR2 YFSETQ. The CDR3 covers 14 residues. CDR3 amino acids: CASRSGISSYEQYF. CDR3 nucleotides: TGCGCCAGCAGGTCCGGCATTAGCTCCTACGAGCAGTACTTC.

V and J are TRBV7-2 and TRBJ2-5; maybe TRBD2 (5 bases). Germline V gene lookup returns CDR1 SGHTA and CDR2 FQGNSA. Trimming took off 5 bases at V and 11 bases at J, with 18 bases between the two ends. The CDR3 is 13 amino acids. Written as DNA, the CDR3 is TGTGCCAGCAGCGGATCCACAGTCGGGGAGCAGTACTTC. Protein sequence: CASSGSTVGEQYF.

The V and J genes are TRBV5-1 and TRBJ2-3; 11 bases are a match to TRBD2. Germline V gene data show CDR1 as SGHRS and CDR2 as YFSETQ. The CDR3 is 14 amino acids. The ends lost 5 bases at V and 1 base at J; junction bases unmatched: 0. The CDR3 bases are TGCGCCAGCAGGACTAGCGGGGGCACAGATACGCAGTATTTT. It yields the protein CASRTSGGTDTQYF.

This chain joins TRBV3-1 and TRBJ2-6; possible D gene TRBD2, 5 bases. V was pared by 1 base and J by 0 bases, with 7 bases between. The CDR3 is made up of 16 amino acids. Germline V gene sequence: CDR1 LGHDT, CDR2 YNNKEL (reference sequence). The CDR3 protein is CASSQGGRSGANVLTF. CDR3 sequence (DNA): TGTGCCAGCAGCCAAGGCGGGCGCTCTGGGGCCAACGTCCTGACTTTC.

The J gene is TRBJ2-1, the V gene TRBV6-5; D is possibly TRBD2 (6 bases). CDR1 is MNHEY, CDR2 SVGAGI, per germline. The CDR3 sequence is 13 residues long. V was cut by 5 bases and J by 8 bases, with 13 bases left in between. The CDR3 reads CASSRPGSDEQFF. The CDR3 nucleotides are TGTGCCAGCAGTCGTCCCGGGAGTGATGAGCAGTTCTTC.

This chain links TRBV20-1 with TRBJ1-2; D is unresolved. The germline V gene encodes CDR1 DFQATT and CDR2 SNEGSKA (reference sequence). The CDR3 loop spans 12 amino acids. Trimming shortened V by 1 base and J by 1 base, and 4 bases separated the two germline ends. In DNA form, the CDR3 reads TGCAGTGCTAGAGCTAATAACTATGGCTACACCTTC. Its translation: CSARANNYGYTF.

This clonotype was counted between two and nine times. This chain connects TRBV18 to TRBJ2-5; 13 nucleotides line up with TRBD2. Germline CDR1 is KGHSH and CDR2 is LQKENI. The V and J ends lost 2 bases and 0 bases, in that order; junction bases with no gene match: 12. The CDR3 sequence is 20 residues long. CDR3: CASSPGLAGVHGDYQETQYF. The CDR3 DNA reads as TGTGCCAGCTCACCAGGACTAGCGGGAGTTCATGGGGACTACCAAGAGACCCAGTACTTC.

The chain recombines TRBV10-3 with TRBJ2-6, with a weak D call TRBD1 (6 bases). Germline V gene data show CDR1 as ENHRY and CDR2 as SYGVKD. The V end lost 7 bases, the J end lost 8 bases, and 15 bases lay between the germline ends. The CDR3 loop spans 14 amino acids. The CDR3 nucleotides read TGTGCCATCATGGCGGCTGGGGGCACCAACGTCCTGACTTTC. Protein sequence: CAIMAAGGTNVLTF.

The chain links TRBV28 to TRBJ2-1; 9 nucleotides agree with TRBD1. V lost 7 bases, J lost 5 bases, and 9 bases stayed unmatched. This CDR3 spans 15 amino acids. Germline loops: CDR1 MDHEN, CDR2 SYDVKM. CDR3 bases: TGTGCCAGCATCCGTGGGGGACAGGGAGACAATGAGCAGTTCTTC. Translated, it gives CASIRGGQGDNEQFF. Full variable domain (remainder filled in from reference TRBV28 and TRBJ2-1): DVKVTQSSRYLVKRTGEKVFLECVQDMDHENMFWYRQDPGLGLRLIYFSYDVKMKEKGDIPEGYSVSREKKERFSLILESASTNQTSMYLCASIRGGQGDNEQFFGPGTRLTVL.

This clonotype has more than one count but fewer than ten. The chain employs TRBV5-1 and TRBJ2-3; TRBD2 aligns across 8 bases. Looked up from germline, CDR1 is SGHRS and CDR2 is YFSETQ. There are 16 residues in the CDR3. Losses at the gene ends were 4 bases for V and 0 bases for J; bases not matched to a gene: 7. CDR3 loop: CASSPQAGASTDTQYF. CDR3 DNA sequence: TGCGCCAGCAGCCCCCAAGCGGGGGCTAGCACAGATACGCAGTATTTT.